The 26 T cell receptor beta chains reported below all come from one sample, sequenced in a study of blood T cells in healthy people across ages (dated by TCRdb to the mid-2010s). Libraries were prepared through 5' RACE. TCRdb shows the sequencer as Illumina HiSeq 2500. The second PCR ran for roughly 6 to 11 cycles and used a J-beta primer mix along with a sample-barcoded 5' primer. The raw public reads went through TCRdb reprocessing: fastp at Q25, MiXCR clone calling, in-frame beta chains kept. Each CDR3 protein appears once, grouped with its most common genes and DNA. Across this sample there are about 970,000 distinct CDR3 sequences, with roughly 47% seen only once. Roughly 23% of the sample rests with the top ten. Material for sequencing was blood. All receptors derive from a woman aged 55 to 70 in good health.

This clonotype turned up a few times. The rearrangement joins TRBV5-1 to TRBJ2-7, with 7 bases aligning to TRBD2. CDR3 length equals 16 residues. CDR1 is SGHRS, CDR2 YFSETQ, per germline. V shed 1 base and J 1 base; nucleotides not matched to a gene: 8. The CDR3 loop is CASSLISGATSYEQYF. As DNA, the CDR3 is TGCGCCAGCAGCTTGATCAGCGGGGCTACATCCTACGAGCAGTACTTC.

J is TRBJ2-3 and V is TRBV20-1; 12 bases are a match to TRBD2. CDR3 length: 16 amino acids. Germline loops: CDR1 DFQATT, CDR2 SNEGSKA (reference sequence). Germline trimming cut 1 base from V and 0 bases from J; bases unmatched to any gene: 2. The DNA for the CDR3 is TGCAGTGCTAGAGGACTAGCGGGAGCTAGCACAGATACGCAGTATTTT. Its translation is CSARGLAGASTDTQYF.

The V gene is TRBV20-1, the J gene TRBJ2-7, with D perhaps TRBD2 (6 bases). Germline-derived CDR1 and CDR2 are DFQATT and SNEGSKA (reference sequence). CDR3 size: 13 residues. V was trimmed by 6 bases and J by 0 bases, leaving 12 bases between them. The CDR3 protein is CSARRDPSYEQYF. In DNA, the CDR3 is TGCAGTGCCCGGCGGGATCCCTCCTACGAGCAGTACTTC.

The chain is built from TRBV6-5 and TRBJ2-3, with a tentative D call TRBD1 (6 bases). Germline values: CDR1 MNHEY, CDR2 SVGAGI. V dropped 0 bases and J dropped 4 bases, with 11 bases sitting between them. The CDR3 totals 15 residues. The CDR3 nucleotides are TGTGCCAGCAGTTACTCAGGCAGGGGCCCAGATACGCAGTATTTT. Protein product: CASSYSGRGPDTQYF.

Regarding this clonotype: Its ends do not fully match the called genes, so a read error is possible. The rearrangement uses TRBV7-8 and TRBJ2-7; D is undetermined. Per the germline V gene, CDR1 is SGHVS and CDR2 is FQNEAQ. The CDR3 length is 12 residues. CDR3 nucleotides: TGCGCCAGCAGCTCCACAGACTACGAGCAGTACTTC. This encodes CASSSTDYEQYF.

This clonotype turned up a few times. The chain employs TRBV29-1 and TRBJ2-1, with D uncertain. Trimming cost V 3 bases and J 8 bases, with 5 bases left between them. Germline V lookup: CDR1 SQVTM, CDR2 ANQGSEA. This CDR3 has 10 residues. The CDR3 coding sequence is TGCAGCGTTGAGAACTATGAGCAGTTCTTC. Translated, it gives CSVENYEQFF.

J is TRBJ1-2 and V is TRBV28; 7 bases line up with TRBD1. V lost 5 bases, J lost 6 bases, and 9 bases stayed unmatched. The CDR3 length is 14 residues. Germline CDR1 reads MDHEN; CDR2 reads SYDVKM. The CDR3 DNA follows: TGTGCCAGCAGTCCAAACAGGGGTGAGGATGGCTACACCTTC. Its translation is CASSPNRGEDGYTF.

V gene TRBV5-1 combines with J gene TRBJ2-7; D is perhaps TRBD1 (6 bases). Per the germline V gene, CDR1 is SGHRS and CDR2 is YFSETQ. The V gene lost 4 bases and the J gene lost 3 bases, with 14 bases spanning the gap. This CDR3 has 14 amino acids. In DNA, the CDR3 is TGCGCCAGCAGCGCCGCCACAGGGAACTACGAGCAGTACTTC. Translation gives CASSAATGNYEQYF.

This clonotype was counted a few times. This chain uses TRBV14 with TRBJ2-1, with D unresolved. The germline CDR1 and CDR2 sequences are SGHDN and FVKESK. V shed 1 base and J shed 6 bases, with 10 bases lying between them. This CDR3 comprises 14 residues. Here the CDR3 reads CASSQALTINEQFF. DNA for the CDR3: TGTGCCAGCAGCCAAGCACTAACCATCAATGAGCAGTTCTTC.

This clonotype turned up a few times. This chain joins TRBV10-3 and TRBJ2-1; D uncertain. The V gene lost 3 bases and the J gene lost 10 bases, with 10 bases spanning the gap. CDR3 length equals 12 residues. Germline V gene sequence: CDR1 ENHRY, CDR2 SYGVKD. The CDR3 nucleotides read TGTGCCATCAGTGACTTGGATTTGGAGCAGTTCTTC. Its protein is CAISDLDLEQFF.

This clonotype was picked up a small number of times. The chain has TRBV15 and TRBJ2-7, with 16 bases identical to TRBD2. V was pared by 3 bases and J by 12 bases, with 5 bases of the junction left unmatched. Per the germline V gene, CDR1 is LNHNV and CDR2 is YYDKDF (reference sequence). The CDR3 spans 14 residues. The CDR3 loop is CATSSGTSGRETYF. The DNA of the CDR3 is TGTGCCACCAGCAGCGGGACTAGCGGGAGGGAGACGTACTTC.

The chain joins TRBV7-3 to TRBJ2-3; D not resolved. CDR1 SGHTA and CDR2 FQGTGA come from the germline V gene. V was clipped by 9 bases and J by 2 bases, with 12 bases between them. The CDR3 loop spans 13 amino acids. CDR3 in DNA: TGTGCCAGTGGACGGTCGAACACAGATACGCAGTATTTT. Its protein is CASGRSNTDTQYF.

The chain uses TRBV4-3 and TRBJ2-3; either TRBD1 or TRBD2 may fit D (5 bases each). The CDR3 has 14 amino acids. The germline V gene has CDR1 LGHNA and CDR2 YSLEER. The ends were cut back, 3 bases at V and 4 bases at J, with 11 bases in the middle. DNA of the CDR3: TGCGCCAGCAGCCAGGGTGGGGGTGCAGATACGCAGTATTTT. The encoded protein is CASSQGGGADTQYF.

This clonotype was counted a few times. The chain recombines TRBV5-6 with TRBJ2-1; D is undetermined. Per the germline V gene, CDR1 is SGHDT and CDR2 is YYEEEE. Trimming cost V 3 bases and J 4 bases, with 20 bases left between them. The CDR3 has 17 amino acids. In DNA form, the CDR3 reads TGTGCCAGCAGCTCCGGCGGTCTCACCCTTACTTACAATGAGCAGTTCTTC. Translated, it gives CASSSGGLTLTYNEQFF. Drawing the rest from reference TRBV5-6 and TRBJ2-1, the complete variable domain is DAGVTQSPTHLIKTRGQQVTLRCSPKSGHDTVSWYQQALGQGPQFIFQYYEEEERQRGNFPDRFSGHQFPNYSSELNVNALLLGDSALYLCASSSGGLTLTYNEQFFGPGTRLTVL.

This rearrangement joins TRBV3-1 to TRBJ2-7, with 8 bases aligning to TRBD2. V was clipped by 3 bases and J by 9 bases; unmatched bases: 7. CDR3 length: 13 residues. The germline V gene has CDR1 LGHDT and CDR2 YNNKEL (reference sequence). The CDR3 region has the DNA TGTGCCAGCAGCCACCGCGGGGGGTGCGGGCAGTACTTC. It encodes CASSHRGGCGQYF.

The rearrangement uses TRBV7-3 and TRBJ2-5; a weak D match, TRBD1 (6 bases). The end of the DNA is better explained by TRBJ2-7, so the J call may be wrong. This CDR3 is built from 13 residues. Germline V gene data show CDR1 as SGHTA and CDR2 as FQGTGA. The CDR3 DNA follows: TGTGCCAGCAGCTTAGGGGGCAGGGACGAGCAGTACTTC. Protein sequence: CASSLGGRDEQYF.

There are a few counts of this clonotype. One end of the junction varies from germline; a read error may be responsible. The chain employs TRBV4-2 and TRBJ2-7; 11 bases are shared with TRBD2. CDR3 length: 15 residues. Germline V CDR1 and CDR2: LGHNA, YNFKEQ. CDR3 sequence reads: CASSQETSGSYEQYF. DNA for the CDR3: TGCGCCAGCAGCCAAGAAACTAGCGGGAGTTACGAGCAGTACTTC.

The chain combines TRBV7-3 with TRBJ2-1, with 7 bases aligning to TRBD1. Germline CDR1 SGHTA, CDR2 FQGTGA. The CDR3 has 16 residues. J was trimmed by 5 bases and V by 5 bases; bases with no gene match: 12. CDR3 in DNA: TGTGCCAGCAGCCCCGAGGGGACAGCGGCCAACAATGAGCAGTTCTTC. Translation gives CASSPEGTAANNEQFF.

CDR3 in DNA: TGCAGTGCGGGCCCCGGGACGACCTACGAGCAGTACTTC. It translates to CSAGPGTTYEQYF. The chain has TRBV20-1 and TRBJ2-7; D may correspond to TRBD1 or TRBD2 (5 bases each). The V and J ends lost 6 bases and 2 bases respectively, with 14 bases between them. The length of the CDR3 is 13 residues. Germline-derived CDR1 and CDR2 are DFQATT and SNEGSKA (reference sequence).

This clonotype occurred many times. CDR3 region: CATSDSGGTVDQPQHF. The CDR3 nucleotides read TGTGCCACCAGTGATTCGGGGGGGACAGTCGATCAGCCCCAGCATTTT. This sequence joins TRBV24-1 and TRBJ1-5; 7 bases match TRBD1. The V gene end was trimmed by 2 bases and the J gene end by 5 bases; junction bases not matched to a gene: 8. Germline values: CDR1 KGHDR, CDR2 SFDVKD. The CDR3 has 16 residues.

V is TRBV7-9 and J is TRBJ2-4; D is perhaps TRBD2 (6 bases). The CDR3 sequence is 16 residues long. CDR1 is SEHNR, CDR2 FQNEAQ, per germline (reference sequence). Trimming shortened V by 2 bases and J by 0 bases, and 11 bases separated the two germline ends. The CDR3 is CASSLNRGLAKNIQYF. Written as DNA, the CDR3 is TGTGCCAGCAGCTTAAACCGGGGACTAGCCAAAAACATTCAGTACTTC.

The chain links TRBV5-1 to TRBJ2-5, with D tentatively TRBD2 (5 bases). The closer fit of TRBJ2-7 to the DNA end suggests the J call may be wrong. Germline assignment: CDR1 SGHRS and CDR2 YFSETQ. The CDR3 is 16 residues long. This CDR3 reads CASSSGRGAGPYEQYF. The CDR3 DNA sequence: TGCGCCAGCAGCTCCGGGCGAGGTGCGGGCCCATACGAGCAGTACTTC.

CDR3: CASSGGSSSCNEQYF. Written as DNA, the CDR3 is TGTGCCAGCAGTGGAGGCAGCAGCTCCTGCAATGAGCAGTACTTC. The rearrangement joins TRBV2 to TRBJ2-5, with unresolved D. CDR3 length: 15 amino acids. Trimming cost V 4 bases and J 11 bases, with 23 bases left between them. Germline CDR1 is SNHLY and CDR2 is FYNNEI.

This clonotype was found a few times. The V and J genes are TRBV14 and TRBJ2-7, with 7 positions matching TRBD2. The germline CDR1 and CDR2 sequences are SGHDN and FVKESK. Trimming removed 4 bases from V and 5 bases from J; junction bases left unmatched: 5. This CDR3 is 13 amino acids long. The CDR3 DNA reads as TGTGCCAGCAGCCCGGGACTATCTGACGAGCAGTACTTC. This sequence encodes CASSPGLSDEQYF.

The chain links TRBV15 to TRBJ2-3; maybe TRBD2 (5 bases). The CDR3 runs 14 residues. The germline V gene encodes CDR1 LNHNV and CDR2 YYDKDF (reference sequence). Trimming cost V 5 bases and J 6 bases, with 15 bases left between them. The CDR3 region is CATSGRTWEDTQYF. CDR3 DNA sequence: TGTGCCACCAGCGGTCGGACGTGGGAGGATACGCAGTATTTT.

This clonotype has a count of ten or more. The V and J genes are TRBV29-1 and TRBJ2-3; the D gene is possibly TRBD1 (6 bases). This CDR3 is 12 amino acids long. Germline V CDR1 and CDR2: SQVTM, ANQGSEA. V was shortened by 1 base and J by 6 bases, with 8 bases between the two germline ends. The CDR3 is CSVEGTADTQYF. The CDR3 DNA follows: TGCAGCGTTGAAGGGACAGCGGATACGCAGTATTTT.